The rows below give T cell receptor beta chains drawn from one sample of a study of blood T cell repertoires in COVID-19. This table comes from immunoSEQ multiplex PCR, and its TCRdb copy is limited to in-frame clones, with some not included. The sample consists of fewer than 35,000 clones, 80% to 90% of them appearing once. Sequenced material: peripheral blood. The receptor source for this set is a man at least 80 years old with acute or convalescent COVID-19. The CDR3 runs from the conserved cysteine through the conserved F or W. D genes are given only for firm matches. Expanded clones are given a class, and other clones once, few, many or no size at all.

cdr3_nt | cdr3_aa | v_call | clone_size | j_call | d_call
TGTGCCAGCAGTCAAGGACTAGCGGGGGGGTGGGAGACCCAGTACTTC | CASSQGLAGGWETQYF | TRBV6-1 | NA | TRBJ2-5 | TRBD2
TGTGCCAGCAGCCCCCGGACAGGGAACACAGATACGCAGTATTTT | CASSPRTGNTDTQYF | TRBV28 | NA | TRBJ2-3 | TRBD1
TGTGCCAGCAGCTCATTGACAGGGGGCGGAAATTACTATGGCTACACCTTC | CASSSLTGGGNYYGYTF | TRBV5-4 | NA | TRBJ1-2 | TRBD1
TGCGCCAGCAGCCAAGGGCTTTTAGCCAAAAACATTCAGTACTTC | CASSQGLLAKNIQYF | TRBV4-1 | NA | TRBJ2-4 | NA
TGCGCCAGCAGCTTGGAGGGGGAGAGGAGCACTGAAGCTTTCTTT | CASSLEGERSTEAFF | TRBV5-1 | NA | TRBJ1-1 | NA
TGCGCCAGCAGCTTTGTGGGCGCGGGCACTGAAGCTTTCTTT | CASSFVGAGTEAFF | TRBV5-1 | NA | TRBJ1-1 | NA
TGTGCCAGCAGTTCCGGACAGTGGACTGAAGCTTTCTTT | CASSSGQWTEAFF | TRBV28 | NA | TRBJ1-1 | NA
TGTGCCAGCAGCCCTGGACAGGGAAATTCAGATACGCAGTATTTT | CASSPGQGNSDTQYF | TRBV7-9 | NA | TRBJ2-3 | TRBD1
TGTGCCAGCAGCGACGGGTGGGACAGGGGGGGTGAAGCTTTCTTT | CASSDGWDRGGEAFF | TRBV6-5 | once | TRBJ1-1 | TRBD1
TGTGCCAGCAGCGGACAGGGGGCGAACGACTATGGCTACACCTTC | CASSGQGANDYGYTF | TRBV28 | NA | TRBJ1-2 | TRBD1
TGTGCCAGCAGCTCGGGACAGGGGTCCACTGAAGCTTTCTTT | CASSSGQGSTEAFF | TRBV28 | NA | TRBJ1-1 | TRBD1
TGTGCTAGTGGTTTGCTGGGAGGGCCCACAGATACGCAGTATTTT | CASGLLGGPTDTQYF | TRBV12-5 | NA | TRBJ2-3 | TRBD2
TGCGCCAGCAGCCGAAACTCGGACAGGGGTGGAACCGGGGAGCTGTTTTTT | CASSRNSDRGGTGELFF | TRBV5-1 | NA | TRBJ2-2 | TRBD1
TGCGCCAGCAGCCAACCCGGACAGGTCTATGGCTACACCTTC | CASSQPGQVYGYTF | TRBV4-1 | NA | TRBJ1-2 | TRBD1
TGTGCCAGCTCACCGGGCAGACCCAACTATGGCTACACCTTC | CASSPGRPNYGYTF | TRBV18 | NA | TRBJ1-2 | NA
TGCGCCAGCAGCTTGGTGGCGGGGGGCGAAATTATCGGGACCCAGTACTTC | CASSLVAGGEIIGTQYF | TRBV5-1 | once | TRBJ2-5 | TRBD2
TGTGCCAGCTCACCCCCAGGGATACACTCTGGAAACACCATATATTTT | CASSPPGIHSGNTIYF | TRBV18 | NA | TRBJ1-3 | NA
TGTGCCAGCAGCTACCGGGACAGGGAAACCTACGAGCAGTACTTC | CASSYRDRETYEQYF | TRBV5-5 | NA | TRBJ2-7 | TRBD1
TGTGCCAGCGCGTCTAACGGGGACACTGAAGCTTTCTTT | CASASNGDTEAFF | TRBV16 | once | TRBJ1-1 | NA
TGTGCCTCGGGCGGACAGATCACAGATACGCAGTATTTT | CASGGQITDTQYF | TRBV2 | NA | TRBJ2-3 | NA
TGTGCCAGTAGTACCCTGGGACAGGGGAAAACCTACGAGCAGTACTTC | CASSTLGQGKTYEQYF | TRBV19 | NA | TRBJ2-7 | TRBD1
TGTGCCAGCTCACCATTTAGGGGCCGCGGTAAGGACACCGGGGAGCTGTTTTTT | CASSPFRGRGKDTGELFF | TRBV18 | few | TRBJ2-2 | NA
TGTGCCAGCAGTTACTCGAATGCGGGTCGTGGCTACACCTTC | CASSYSNAGRGYTF | TRBV6-5 | NA | TRBJ1-2 | NA
TGTGCCACCAGCAGAGTTGGGGGCGCGGGTGAAAAACTGTTTTTT | CATSRVGGAGEKLFF | TRBV15 | NA | TRBJ1-4 | NA
TGTGCCAGCAGGTTAGGGCCAGGGGGAGCTAATGAAAAACTGTTTTTT | CASRLGPGGANEKLFF | TRBV28 | NA | TRBJ1-4 | TRBD1
TGTGCCAGCAGCCTAGCGGGGGGCACAGATACGCAGTATTTT | CASSLAGGTDTQYF | TRBV6-5 | NA | TRBJ2-3 | TRBD2
TGCGCCAGCAGCCAGACAGGGGTCGACACTGGGGAGCTGTTTTTT | CASSQTGVDTGELFF | TRBV4-1 | NA | TRBJ2-2 | TRBD1
TGTGCCAGTAGTATCGGACATCGGCAGGACGAGCAGTACTTC | CASSIGHRQDEQYF | TRBV19 | NA | TRBJ2-7 | NA
TGTGCCAGCAGCTTAGACAGGGATGTCAATCAGCCCCAGCATTTT | CASSLDRDVNQPQHF | TRBV7-2 | NA | TRBJ1-5 | NA
TGTGCCAGCAGCTTGGAGCTAGGAGGCTCCTACGAGCAGTACTTC | CASSLELGGSYEQYF | TRBV5-8 | once | TRBJ2-7 | NA
TGTGCCAGCAGCTACTCGAATACGGGATGGTCCTACGAGCAGTACTTC | CASSYSNTGWSYEQYF | TRBV6-5 | NA | TRBJ2-7 | NA
TGTGCCAGCAGCTTGCCAGGGGTCCCCTACGAGCAGTACTTC | CASSLPGVPYEQYF | TRBV5-4 | NA | TRBJ2-7 | NA
TGTGCCAGCAGCTCGGGACTAGCGGGATTCACAGATACGCAGTATTTT | CASSSGLAGFTDTQYF | TRBV7-9 | NA | TRBJ2-3 | TRBD2
TGTGCCAGCATCATCGTACAGGGGTTGGGGCAGCCCCAGCATTTT | CASIIVQGLGQPQHF | TRBV6-5 | NA | TRBJ1-5 | TRBD1
TGCGCCAGCAGCCGTTTAGGAGACTATGGCTACACCTTC | CASSRLGDYGYTF | TRBV5-1 | once | TRBJ1-2 | NA
TGTGCCAGCAGTAAGTCTCGAGGGAGTCCACAAGAGACCCAGTACTTC | CASSKSRGSPQETQYF | TRBV27 | NA | TRBJ2-5 | NA
TGCGCCAGCAGCCTTGGGAGTAATGAGCAGTTCTTC | CASSLGSNEQFF | TRBV5-1 | NA | TRBJ2-1 | NA
TGTGCCAGCTCACCACCGAGGAGGGGCTTAGTTATCACTGAAGCTTTCTTT | CASSPPRRGLVITEAFF | TRBV18 | NA | TRBJ1-1 | NA
TGTGCCAGCAGCAAACTACCGAGGCCGAGATCGCGCAATCAGCCCCAGCATTTT | CASSKLPRPRSRNQPQHF | TRBV21-1 | few | TRBJ1-5 | NA
TGTGCCAGCAGCCTTATGGGGGGTAGCAACTATGGCTACACCTTC | CASSLMGGSNYGYTF | TRBV7-9 | NA | TRBJ1-2 | NA
TGTGCCAGCAGCTTGGGGGTAGCGGGGCCGGTGGATACGCAGTATTTT | CASSLGVAGPVDTQYF | TRBV5-4 | NA | TRBJ2-3 | TRBD2
TGTGCCAGCAGCGAACCCCGGGACATACCGAACACTGAAGCTTTCTTT | CASSEPRDIPNTEAFF | TRBV6-1 | NA | TRBJ1-1 | NA
TGTGCCAGCAGTGCACAGGGCCAAAGCTCCTACAATGAGCAGTTCTTC | CASSAQGQSSYNEQFF | TRBV2 | NA | TRBJ2-1 | NA
TGTGCCAGCAGCACTAGCGGGACTGACACCGGGGAGCTGTTTTTT | CASSTSGTDTGELFF | TRBV6-4 | NA | TRBJ2-2 | TRBD2
TGTGCCACAACCAACAGATTAGGGGCCGGGGAGCTGTTTTTT | CATTNRLGAGELFF | TRBV6-5 | NA | TRBJ2-2 | NA
TGCGCCAGCAGTGGGACTAGCGGAACCATGTACCAAGAGACCCAGTACTTC | CASSGTSGTMYQETQYF | TRBV10-2 | NA | TRBJ2-5 | TRBD2
TGCAGTGTTACCGACAGGGGCCTTTACACCTTC | CSVTDRGLYTF | TRBV20-1 | NA | TRBJ1-2 | TRBD1
TGTGCCAGCAGCCAAGAAATAGGGGTTAGGGGCACAGATACGCAGTATTTT | CASSQEIGVRGTDTQYF | TRBV3-1/TRBV3-2 | NA | TRBJ2-3 | NA
TGCGCCAGCAGCTTGGAGGTCGGGATGAGCTATGGCTACACCTTC | CASSLEVGMSYGYTF | TRBV5-1 | NA | TRBJ1-2 | NA
TGCGCCAGCAGCCCTCTCGGACAGGGCTTGGGATTCTTT | CASSPLGQGLGFF | TRBV5-1 | NA | TRBJ1-1 | TRBD1
TGTGCCAGTAGTGATATTCGTAGGGGGCTAAAGGGCTACACCTTC | CASSDIRRGLKGYTF | TRBV19 | NA | TRBJ1-2 | TRBD1
TGTGCCAGCAGCTCTAGCGGCGGGTCCCAGTACTTC | CASSSSGGSQYF | TRBV14 | NA | TRBJ2-7 | TRBD2
TGCAGCGCCCTAGCGGGAGGCTCCTACAATGAGCAGTTCTTC | CSALAGGSYNEQFF | TRBV29-1 | NA | TRBJ2-1 | TRBD2
TGTGCCTGGAGTTACAGGGATAGAGACACCGGGGAGCTGTTTTTT | CAWSYRDRDTGELFF | TRBV30 | NA | TRBJ2-2 | NA
TGTGCCAGCAAGCAGTGGGGCGAAATGAACACTGAAGCTTTCTTT | CASKQWGEMNTEAFF | TRBV27 | NA | TRBJ1-1 | NA
TGTGCCATAACGACAGTTATGAACACTGAAGCTTTCTTT | CAITTVMNTEAFF | TRBV6-5 | NA | TRBJ1-1 | NA
TGTGCCAGCAGTTCACTCGGGACAGGGAAGGGGGAGCTGTTTTTT | CASSSLGTGKGELFF | TRBV28 | NA | TRBJ2-2 | TRBD1
TGTGCCAGCAGCTCGGACCTCGACAGGGCGCGCACTGAAGCTTTCTTT | CASSSDLDRARTEAFF | TRBV5-4 | NA | TRBJ1-1 | TRBD1
TGTGCCAGCAGTGACAGGGGGGTTGGCTACACCTTC | CASSDRGVGYTF | TRBV6-1 | NA | TRBJ1-2 | TRBD1